Following are 25 T cell receptor beta chains from one sample sequenced in a study of blood T cells in healthy people across ages. Using a J-beta primer mix together with a sample-barcoded 5' primer, a second PCR was run for roughly 6 to 11 cycles. One entry per CDR3 protein, called by TCRdb with MiXCR from the 5' RACE reads. The table has 800,000 to 950,000 distinct CDR3 sequences, roughly 43% seen once. Material: blood. The receptors come from a man aged 25-45 years in good health.

The rearrangement joins TRBV4-3 to TRBJ2-7, with 10 bases aligning to TRBD1. The CDR3 is 19 residues long. The junction had 16 bases not matched to a gene; V was cut back by 0 bases and J by 5 bases. Germline-derived CDR1 and CDR2 are LGHNA and YSLEER. This CDR3 reads CASSQDRGDFRQGAHEQYF. The CDR3 bases are TGCGCCAGCAGCCAAGATAGGGGAGACTTTAGACAGGGGGCCCACGAGCAGTACTTC.

This clonotype occurred many times. The genes are TRBV11-3 and TRBJ2-7, with D hard to call. Trimming stripped 5 bases from V and 3 bases from J, with 8 bases between. There are 12 residues in the CDR3. The germline V gene has CDR1 SGHNT and CDR2 YENEEA. The CDR3 DNA follows: TGTGCCAGCAGCGAAACCGACTACGAGCAGTACTTC. Its translation is CASSETDYEQYF.

The J gene is TRBJ2-1, the V gene TRBV5-1; D perhaps matches TRBD2 (5 bases). The CDR3 runs 14 residues. CDR1 and CDR2 (germline): SGHRS, YFSETQ. V lost 0 bases and J 6 bases, leaving 10 bases between the germline ends. The CDR3 loop is CASSLAEVGNEQFF. CDR3 nucleotide sequence: TGCGCCAGCAGCTTGGCGGAGGTGGGCAATGAGCAGTTCTTC.

This clonotype was seen a handful of times. This sequence joins TRBV27 and TRBJ1-5, with D maybe TRBD1 (6 bases). This CDR3 comprises 12 residues. V lost 8 bases and J lost 4, with 9 bases in between. The V gene's germline CDR1 is MNHEY and CDR2 SMNVEV (reference sequence). CDR3 region: CASGTGNQPQHF. As DNA, the CDR3 is TGTGCCAGCGGTACAGGGAATCAGCCCCAGCATTTT.

The chain has TRBV18 and TRBJ2-5; D gene ambiguous. Per the germline V gene, CDR1 is KGHSH and CDR2 is LQKENI. V shed 0 bases and J shed 3 bases, with 8 bases lying between them. The CDR3 is 14 residues long. The CDR3: CASSPPNREETQYF. Here the CDR3 DNA reads TGTGCCAGCTCACCACCGAACAGAGAAGAGACCCAGTACTTC.

Many counts were recorded for this clonotype. The rearrangement joins TRBV5-1 to TRBJ1-1; TRBD1 might be the D (5 bases). CDR3 length equals 14 residues. V was pared by 0 bases and J by 4 bases, with 10 bases between. The germline V gene encodes CDR1 SGHRS and CDR2 YFSETQ. This CDR3 reads CASSLAGGGTEAFF. In DNA, the CDR3 is TGCGCCAGCAGCTTGGCTGGGGGAGGCACTGAAGCTTTCTTT. Looking up the rest from reference TRBV5-1 and TRBJ1-1 gives the full variable domain: KAGVTQTPRYLIKTRGQQVTLSCSPISGHRSVSWYQQTPGQGLQFLFEYFSETQRNKGNFPGRFSGRQFSNSRSEMNVSTLELGDSALYLCASSLAGGGTEAFFGQGTRLTVV.

Regarding this clonotype: A single base separates this from a much larger clone, so it may be a read error. V is TRBV27 and J is TRBJ1-1; D uncertain. Germline V gene lookup returns CDR1 MNHEY and CDR2 SMNVEV (reference sequence). This CDR3 contains 16 residues. Trimming left V 5 bases short and J 5 bases short, with 21 bases between. CDR3 amino acids: CASSQLRRVLGTEAFF. DNA for the CDR3: TGTGCCAGCAGTCAACTGAGAAGGGTCCTGGGTACTGAAGCTTTCTTT.

This clonotype has just a few counts. The chain employs TRBV15 and TRBJ1-6, with no clear D. The CDR3 extends over 12 amino acids. CDR1 LNHNV and CDR2 YYDKDF come from the germline V gene (reference sequence). The V end was cut by 5 bases, the J end by 7 bases, with 6 bases between. The CDR3 sequence: CATSSLNSPLHF. DNA for the CDR3: TGTGCCACCAGCTCCCTCAATTCACCCCTCCACTTT.

This clonotype has more than one count but fewer than ten. The chain is built from TRBV11-2 and TRBJ2-6, with TRBD1 as a possible D gene (6 bases). In germline, CDR1 is SGHAT, CDR2 FQNNGV. V was shortened by 0 bases and J by 3 bases, with 12 bases between the two germline ends. This CDR3 is built from 17 residues. Written as DNA, the CDR3 is TGTGCCAGCAGCTTAGAACCAGGGGTTGATGGGGCCAACGTCCTGACTTTC. Translating it yields CASSLEPGVDGANVLTF.

Concerning this clonotype itself: The germline gene is not matched at one end of the junction; a read error may be the cause. The rearrangement links TRBV29-1 to TRBJ1-5; D gene ambiguous. This CDR3 region has 12 residues. Germline-derived CDR1 and CDR2 are SQVTM and ANQGSEA. For the CDR3, the DNA is TGCAGCGTCGAAGATGGCAATCAGCCCCAGCATTTT. The encoded protein is CSVEDGNQPQHF.

The rearrangement joins TRBV6-1 to TRBJ2-7, with D hard to call. Trimming removed 3 bases from V and 2 bases from J, with 5 bases in between. The CDR3 runs to 12 residues. Germline CDR1 reads MNHNS; CDR2 reads SASEGT. This CDR3 reads CASSDETYEQYF. Here the CDR3 DNA reads TGTGCCAGCAGTGATGAGACCTACGAGCAGTACTTC.

This chain connects TRBV20-1 to TRBJ1-2; perhaps TRBD1 as D (6 bases). This CDR3 comprises 13 residues. V lost 5 bases and J 4 bases, leaving 14 bases between the germline ends. Germline CDR1 reads DFQATT; CDR2 reads SNEGSKA (reference sequence). CDR3 protein: CSAPPVDSYGYTF. CDR3 coding DNA: TGCAGTGCTCCTCCGGTGGACAGCTATGGCTACACCTTC.

The V and J genes are TRBV3-1 and TRBJ2-1, with TRBD2 matching over 12 bases. This CDR3 has 16 amino acids. The junction had 4 bases not matched to a gene; V was cut back by 3 bases and J by 4 bases. The germline V gene encodes CDR1 LGHDT and CDR2 YNNKEL (reference sequence). The CDR3 is CASSHRTSGAYNEQFF. The CDR3 bases are TGTGCCAGCAGCCACCGGACTAGCGGGGCTTACAATGAGCAGTTCTTC.

The rearrangement uses TRBV4-1 and TRBJ2-7; 9 bases agree with TRBD1. CDR1 MGHRA and CDR2 YSYEKL come from the germline V gene. V shed 0 bases, J shed 6 bases, and the junction held 12 bases outside the gene matches. The length of the CDR3 is 17 residues. This CDR3 reads CASSQDPTRTGAVEQYF. The CDR3, as DNA: TGCGCCAGCAGCCAAGATCCCACCCGGACAGGGGCGGTCGAGCAGTACTTC.

Of note for this clonotype: The junction departs from the called germline gene at one end, perhaps through a read error. CDR3 nucleotides: TGTGCCAGCAGTTCCAGCGGGGGTCCGTACAATGAGCGGTTCTTC. This translates into CASSSSGGPYNERFF. The chain combines TRBV7-9 with TRBJ2-1; 8 bases line up with TRBD2. The CDR3 totals 15 residues. Germline CDR1 is SEHNR and CDR2 is FQNEAQ (reference sequence).

The rearrangement links TRBV3-1 to TRBJ2-7, with D possibly called TRBD1 or TRBD2 (5 bases each). The CDR3 contains 13 residues. The V and J ends lost 0 bases and 6 bases respectively, with 9 bases between them. Looked up from germline, CDR1 is LGHDT and CDR2 is YNNKEL (reference sequence). The CDR3 DNA follows: TGTGCCAGCAGCCAAGAGGCAGGGACCGAGCAGTACTTC. Protein: CASSQEAGTEQYF.

The J gene is TRBJ2-1, the V gene TRBV6-1, with 11 bases aligning to TRBD2. The ends lost 10 bases at V and 6 bases at J; junction bases unmatched: 8. The CDR3 length is 14 residues. CDR1 is MNHNS, CDR2 SASEGT, per germline. The CDR3 is CATKGLAAINEQFF. CDR3 DNA: TGTGCCACCAAGGGACTAGCGGCCATCAATGAGCAGTTCTTC.

The chain uses TRBV3-1 and TRBJ2-7; the match to TRBD2 covers 7 bases. The CDR3 runs 16 residues. With 4 bases clipped from V and 3 bases from J, the junction kept 12 bases outside the gene matches. Germline CDR1 and CDR2: LGHDT and YNNKEL (reference sequence). The CDR3: CASSLGGGGPFYEQYF. DNA of the CDR3: TGTGCCAGCAGCCTCGGTGGGGGGGGACCTTTCTACGAGCAGTACTTC.

In the case of this clonotype: At one boundary the junction diverges from the germline segment, which might be a read error. The chain is built from TRBV11-2 and TRBJ1-2, with D perhaps matching TRBD1 (5 bases). The CDR3 runs 15 residues. Germline V gene data show CDR1 as SGHAT and CDR2 as FQNNGV. The CDR3 coding sequence is TGTGCCAGCAGCTCAGCCCCAGGGAGCCACTATGGCTACATCTTC. It codes for CASSSAPGSHYGYIF.

The CDR3 spells CASSGEQQYF. Written as DNA, the CDR3 is TGTGCCAGCAGTGGAGAGCAGCAGTACTTC. The chain uses TRBV2 and TRBJ2-5, with D unresolved. The ends were cut back, 4 bases at V and 11 bases at J, with 8 bases in the middle. The germline V gene encodes CDR1 SNHLY and CDR2 FYNNEI. The CDR3 spans 10 residues.

V is TRBV7-7 and J is TRBJ2-2; 8 nucleotides agree with TRBD2. This CDR3 has 15 amino acids. V lost 1 base to trimming and J lost 3 bases; unmatched junction nucleotides: 1. Per the germline V gene, CDR1 is SSHAT and CDR2 is FNYEAQ (reference sequence). The CDR3 nucleotides are TGTGCCAGCAGCTTAGTACTAGCGGACACCGGGGAGCTGTTTTTT. Its translation is CASSLVLADTGELFF.

The V and J genes are TRBV5-1 and TRBJ2-1, with D possibly being TRBD1 (6 bases). Germline CDR1 reads SGHRS; CDR2 reads YFSETQ. The CDR3 has 15 residues. V lost 5 bases and J lost 3, with 15 bases in between. Here the CDR3 DNA reads TGCGCCAGCAGAAACCAGGGGAGCTTCTACAATGAGCAGTTCTTC. Protein product: CASRNQGSFYNEQFF.

Only a few counts were recorded for this clonotype. The V call is TRBV29-1, the J call TRBJ2-7; 8 positions agree with TRBD1. Germline CDR1 is SQVTM and CDR2 is ANQGSEA. The CDR3 length is 11 residues. V was clipped by 7 bases and J by 6 bases; unmatched bases: 5. For the CDR3, the DNA is TGCAGCGGCGGACAGGGTTCCGAGCAGTACTTC. It translates to CSGGQGSEQYF.

This clonotype was picked up a small number of times. The CDR3 is CASSLVGSGPYEQYF. The CDR3 region has the DNA TGTGCCAGCAGCTTAGTAGGGTCAGGGCCCTACGAGCAGTACTTC. The rearrangement uses TRBV7-2 and TRBJ2-7; D might be TRBD1 (5 bases). The V gene lost 1 base and the J gene lost 2 bases, with 12 bases spanning the gap. CDR1 SGHTA and CDR2 FQGNSA come from the germline V gene. The CDR3 runs 15 residues. The full variable domain, in which reference TRBV7-2 and TRBJ2-7 provide the parts outside the CDR3, is GAGVSQSPSNKVTEKGKDVELRCDPISGHTALYWYRQSLGQGLEFLIYFQGNSAPDKSGLPSDRFSAERTGGSVSTLTIQRTQQEDSAVYLCASSLVGSGPYEQYFGPGTRLTVT.

This chain connects TRBV20-1 to TRBJ1-4; D not resolved. V was cut by 2 bases and J by 0 bases, with 10 bases left in between. The CDR3 loop spans 15 amino acids. The germline V gene encodes CDR1 DFQATT and CDR2 SNEGSKA (reference sequence). Written as DNA, the CDR3 is TGCAGTGCTAGATCCACCACAGCAACTAATGAAAAACTGTTTTTT. This sequence encodes CSARSTTATNEKLFF.